This TCR beta chain was captured by sequencing in a study of T cell repertoires in cytomegalovirus infection. Study as a whole: HLA-B-restricted CMV epitopes that are well studied, plus recently identified HLA-C-restricted ones, were used by the study.

With respect to this clonotype: The antigen is undetermined. One end of the junction is discordant with germline, which a read error may explain.

Points from the study as a whole: CMV-specific HLA-C-restricted TCR beta clonotypes dominated the ex vivo response. Cumulative public TCR beta family frequency identified carriers of CMV plus the relevant HLA.

TCRdb re-analysed the reads in MiXCR, keeping a single row per CDR3 protein. This sample has about 500,000 distinct CDR3 sequences, with roughly a third found just once. The CDR3 contains 11 residues. This specimen consisted of cultured PBMCs, obtained from culture after CMV antigen stimulation. The TCR comes from a human donor in good health (CMV status not recorded). Some clones in this sample may be carry-over from other donors' samples. This chain uses TRBV5-3 with TRBJ2-1; D gene ambiguous. TRBV5-3 is an ORF; its function is uncertain. The CDR3 DNA reads as TGTGCCAGCAGCTTGTGGCTTTATCGGTTCTTC. Its translation: CASSLWLYRFF.